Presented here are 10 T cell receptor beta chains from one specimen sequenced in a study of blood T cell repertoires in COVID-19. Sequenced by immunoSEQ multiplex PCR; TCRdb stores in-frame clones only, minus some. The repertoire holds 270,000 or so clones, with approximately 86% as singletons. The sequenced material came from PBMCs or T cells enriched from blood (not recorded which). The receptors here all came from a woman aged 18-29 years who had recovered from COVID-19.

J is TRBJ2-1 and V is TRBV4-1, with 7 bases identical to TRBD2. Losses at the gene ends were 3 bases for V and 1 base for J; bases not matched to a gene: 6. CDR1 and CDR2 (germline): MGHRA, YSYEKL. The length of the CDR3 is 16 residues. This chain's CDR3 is CASSHEPAGSYNEQFF. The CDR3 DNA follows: TGCGCCAGCAGCCATGAGCCAGCGGGGTCCTACAATGAGCAGTTCTTC.

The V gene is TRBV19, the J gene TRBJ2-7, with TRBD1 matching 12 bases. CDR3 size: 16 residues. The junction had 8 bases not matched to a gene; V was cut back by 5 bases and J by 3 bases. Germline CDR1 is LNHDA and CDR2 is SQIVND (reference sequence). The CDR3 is CASSPGTGGFSYEQYF. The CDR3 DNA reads TGTGCCAGTAGTCCGGGGACAGGGGGCTTTAGCTACGAGCAGTACTTC. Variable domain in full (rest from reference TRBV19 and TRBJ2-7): DGGITQSPKYLFRKEGQNVTLSCEQNLNHDAMYWYRQDPGQGLRLIYYSQIVNDFQKGDIAEGYSVSREKKESFPLTVTSAQKNPTAFYLCASSPGTGGFSYEQYFGPGTRLTVT.

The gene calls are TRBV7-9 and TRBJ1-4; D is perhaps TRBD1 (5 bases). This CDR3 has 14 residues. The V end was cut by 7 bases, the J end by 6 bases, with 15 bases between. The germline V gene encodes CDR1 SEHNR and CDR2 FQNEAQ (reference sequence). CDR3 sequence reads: CASTKLPGDEKLFF. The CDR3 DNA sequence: TGTGCCAGCACCAAACTGCCGGGGGATGAAAAACTGTTTTTT.

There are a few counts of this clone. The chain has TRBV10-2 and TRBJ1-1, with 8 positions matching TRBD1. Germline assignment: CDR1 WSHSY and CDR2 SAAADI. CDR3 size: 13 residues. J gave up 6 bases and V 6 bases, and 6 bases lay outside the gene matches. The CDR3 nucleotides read TGCGCCAGCAGCGAGGACAGGGCCCCTGAAGCTTTCTTT. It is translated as CASSEDRAPEAFF.

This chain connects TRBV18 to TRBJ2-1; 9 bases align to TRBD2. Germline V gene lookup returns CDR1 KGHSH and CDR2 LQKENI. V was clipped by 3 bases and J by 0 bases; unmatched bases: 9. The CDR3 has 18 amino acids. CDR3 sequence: CASSPLLAGASSYNEQFF. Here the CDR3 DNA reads TGTGCCAGCTCACCCCTTTTAGCGGGAGCGAGCTCCTACAATGAGCAGTTCTTC.

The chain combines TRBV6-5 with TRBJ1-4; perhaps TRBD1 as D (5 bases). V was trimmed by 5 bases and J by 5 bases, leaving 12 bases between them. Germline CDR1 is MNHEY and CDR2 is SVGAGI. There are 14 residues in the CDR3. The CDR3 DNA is TGTGCCAGCAGTCAGGGCAGGGAAAATGAAAAACTGTTTTTT. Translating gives CASSQGRENEKLFF.

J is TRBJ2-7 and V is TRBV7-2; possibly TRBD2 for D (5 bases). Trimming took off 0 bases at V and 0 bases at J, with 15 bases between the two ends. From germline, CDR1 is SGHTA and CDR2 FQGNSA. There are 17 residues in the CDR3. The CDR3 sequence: CASSLAPIALSSYEQYF. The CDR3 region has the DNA TGTGCCAGCAGCTTAGCCCCCATAGCGTTAAGCTCCTACGAGCAGTACTTC.

CDR3 region: CASSPTSGGANGELFF. In DNA form, the CDR3 reads TGCGCCAGCAGCCCGACTAGCGGGGGGGCAAACGGGGAGCTGTTTTTT. The rearrangement links TRBV4-3 to TRBJ2-2; 14 nucleotides match TRBD2. The CDR3 consists of 16 residues. V shed 4 bases, J shed 7 bases, and the junction held 5 bases outside the gene matches. CDR1 is LGHNA, CDR2 YSLEER, per germline.

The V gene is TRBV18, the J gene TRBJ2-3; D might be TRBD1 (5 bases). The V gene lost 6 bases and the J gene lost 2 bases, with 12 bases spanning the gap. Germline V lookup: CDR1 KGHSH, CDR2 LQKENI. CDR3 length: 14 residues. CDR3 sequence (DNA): TGTGCCAGCTCCCCAGGTGGGGCCACAGATACGCAGTATTTT. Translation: CASSPGGATDTQYF.

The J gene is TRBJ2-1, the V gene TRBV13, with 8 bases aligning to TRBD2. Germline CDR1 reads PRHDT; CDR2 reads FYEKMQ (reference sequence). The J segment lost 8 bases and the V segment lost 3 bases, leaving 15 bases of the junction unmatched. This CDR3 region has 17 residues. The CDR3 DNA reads TGTGCCAGCAGCTTTCGAGTAGCGGGGTCCTGGAACGATGAGCAGTTCTTC. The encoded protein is CASSFRVAGSWNDEQFF.